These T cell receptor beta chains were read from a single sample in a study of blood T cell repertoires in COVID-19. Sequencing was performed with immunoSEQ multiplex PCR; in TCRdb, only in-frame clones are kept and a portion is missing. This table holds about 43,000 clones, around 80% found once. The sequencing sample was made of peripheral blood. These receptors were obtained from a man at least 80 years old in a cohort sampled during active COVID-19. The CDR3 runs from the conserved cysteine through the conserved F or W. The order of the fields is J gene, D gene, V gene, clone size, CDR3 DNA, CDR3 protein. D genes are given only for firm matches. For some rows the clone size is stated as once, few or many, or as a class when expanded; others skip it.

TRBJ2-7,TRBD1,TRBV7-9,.,TGTGCCAGCAGCGTAGGGGGCAGCTCCTACGAGCAGTACTTC,CASSVGGSSYEQYF
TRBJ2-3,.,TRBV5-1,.,TGCGCCAGCAGCTCAACAGGTTTTAGCACAGATACGCAGTATTTT,CASSSTGFSTDTQYF
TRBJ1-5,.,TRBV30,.,TGTGCCTGGAGTATCCCTAGGTGGGATCAGCCCCAGCATTTT,CAWSIPRWDQPQHF
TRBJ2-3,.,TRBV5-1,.,TGCGCCAGCAGCTTGGCCTCAGCGAGCGGAAACACAGATACGCAGTATTTT,CASSLASASGNTDTQYF
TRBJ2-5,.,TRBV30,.,TGTGCCTGGAGTGTGGGCGAGACCCAGTACTTC,CAWSVGETQYF
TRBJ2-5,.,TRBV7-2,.,TGTGCCAGCAGCCCCCGTAGAGACCAAGAGACCCAGTACTTC,CASSPRRDQETQYF
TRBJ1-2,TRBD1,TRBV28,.,TGTGCCATTCGACAGGGCGCCTATGGCTACACCTTC,CAIRQGAYGYTF
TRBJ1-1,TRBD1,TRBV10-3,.,TGTGCCATCAGTGGGACAGGGGCGAACACTGAAGCTTTCTTT,CAISGTGANTEAFF
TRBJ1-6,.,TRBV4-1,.,TGCGCCAGCAGCCAAGATCGATCAGGTTATAATTCACCCCTCCACTTT,CASSQDRSGYNSPLHF
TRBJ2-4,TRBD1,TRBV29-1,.,TGCAGCGCCACGGGTGGGACAGGGGGAAACATTCAGTACTTC,CSATGGTGGNIQYF
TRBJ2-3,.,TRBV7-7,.,TGTGCTAGCAGCCCCATGAGGGGGTGGTCAGATACGCAGTATTTT,CASSPMRGWSDTQYF
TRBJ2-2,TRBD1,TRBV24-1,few,TGTGCCACCAGTGATAACAGGGGTGCCGGGGAGCTGTTTTTT,CATSDNRGAGELFF
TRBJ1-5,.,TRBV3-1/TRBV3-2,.,TGTGCCAGCAGCCAAGATAGCAGCAATCAGCCCCAGCATTTT,CASSQDSSNQPQHF
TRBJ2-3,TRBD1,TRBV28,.,TGTGCCAGCAGAAACGACAGGGTAGATACGCAGTATTTT,CASRNDRVDTQYF
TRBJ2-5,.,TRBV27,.,TGTGCCAGCAGTTTCCGGGGGCAAGAGACCCAGTACTTC,CASSFRGQETQYF
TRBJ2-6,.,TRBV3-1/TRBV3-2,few,TGTGCCAGCAGTCAGGCTGGGAACCGGGGCTCTGGGGCCAACGTCCTGACTTTC,CASSQAGNRGSGANVLTF
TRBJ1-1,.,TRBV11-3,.,TGTGCCAGCAGCTTCGGACTAAACACTGAAGCTTTCTTT,CASSFGLNTEAFF
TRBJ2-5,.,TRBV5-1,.,TGCGCCAGCAGCTTGGCCGCAGGGAAGGTGGAGACCCAGTACTTC,CASSLAAGKVETQYF
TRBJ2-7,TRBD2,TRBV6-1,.,TGTGCCAGCAGTGAAGCGGGGGGGAAGGCCTACGAGCAGTACTTC,CASSEAGGKAYEQYF
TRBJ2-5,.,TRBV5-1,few,TGCGCCAGCAGCTTGGACGGAACGGGGGGCGTGGAGACCCAGTACTTC,CASSLDGTGGVETQYF
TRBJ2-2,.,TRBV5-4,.,TGTGCCAGCAGCACACTAGGGGGTCCGTTCACCGGGGAGCTGTTTTTT,CASSTLGGPFTGELFF
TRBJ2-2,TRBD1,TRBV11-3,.,TGTGCCAGCAGCGCGGCCGGGACAGGCCCCGGGGAGCTGTTTTTT,CASSAAGTGPGELFF
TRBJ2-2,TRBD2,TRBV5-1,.,TGCGCCAGCAGCCCGACTAGCGGGAGGGCCCCCGGGGAGCTGTTTTTT,CASSPTSGRAPGELFF
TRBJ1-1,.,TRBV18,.,TGTGCCAGCTCCCAAGGACAGAACACTGAAGCTTTCTTT,CASSQGQNTEAFF
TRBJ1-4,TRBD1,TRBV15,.,TGTGCCACCAGCAGAGATGGCCAGGGGGGTGAAAAACTGTTTTTT,CATSRDGQGGEKLFF
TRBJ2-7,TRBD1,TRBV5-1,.,TGCGCCAGCAGTCGGGACAGGGGGGATAACGAGCAGTACTTC,CASSRDRGDNEQYF
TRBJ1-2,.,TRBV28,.,TGTGCCAGCAGTAACAGGGCTAACTATGGCTACACCTTC,CASSNRANYGYTF
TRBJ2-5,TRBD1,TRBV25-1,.,TGTGCCAGCAGCTTTCCGACAGGGGCAGAGACCCAGTACTTC,CASSFPTGAETQYF
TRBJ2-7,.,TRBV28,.,TGTGCCAGCAGTTCCCAGGGGACTAACGCCTACGAGCAGTACTTC,CASSSQGTNAYEQYF
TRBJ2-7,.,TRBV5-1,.,TGCGCCAGCAGGGGGGACACTAGCTCCTACGAGCAGTACTTC,CASRGDTSSYEQYF
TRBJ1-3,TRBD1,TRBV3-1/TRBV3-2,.,TGTGCCAGCAGCCAACCACAGGGGGCTGCGGGAAACACCATATATTTT,CASSQPQGAAGNTIYF
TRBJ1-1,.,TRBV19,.,TGTGCCAGTAGCTCAGGACAGACCCGACAGACTGAAGCTTTCTTT,CASSSGQTRQTEAFF
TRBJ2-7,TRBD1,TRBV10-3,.,TGTGCCATCAGTGGGGGGACAGGGTATAACGAGCAGTACTTC,CAISGGTGYNEQYF
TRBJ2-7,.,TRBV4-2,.,TGTGCCAGCAGCCCACTCGGGGTCTCCTACGAGCAGTACTTC,CASSPLGVSYEQYF
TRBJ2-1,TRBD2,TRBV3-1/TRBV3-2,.,TGTGCCAGCAGCCAGCAGCGGGAAGGTGAGCAGTTCTTC,CASSQQREGEQFF
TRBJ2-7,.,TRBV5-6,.,TGTGCCAGCAGCTTGAAATTGGCAGGGTTCTCCTACGAGCAGTACTTC,CASSLKLAGFSYEQYF
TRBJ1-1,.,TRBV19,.,TGTGCCAGTAGGAAACAGGGAAAAACTGAAGCTTTCTTT,CASRKQGKTEAFF
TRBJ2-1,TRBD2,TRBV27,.,TGTGCCAGCAGTTTATATGCGGGAGTGGGGAATGAGCAGTTCTTC,CASSLYAGVGNEQFF
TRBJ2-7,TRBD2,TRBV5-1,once,TGCGCCAGCAGCTTGGCTCGGGGGGTGAAGGACGAGCAGTACTTC,CASSLARGVKDEQYF
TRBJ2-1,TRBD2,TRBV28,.,TGTGCCAGCAAACTAGCGGCCTACAATGAGCAGTTCTTC,CASKLAAYNEQFF
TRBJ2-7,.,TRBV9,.,TGTGCCAGCAGCGTAGGGGCACAGAGCTCCTACGAGCAGTACTTC,CASSVGAQSSYEQYF
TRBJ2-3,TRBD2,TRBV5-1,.,TGCGCCAGCATCCCGGGACTAGCGGTCACAGATACGCAGTATTTT,CASIPGLAVTDTQYF
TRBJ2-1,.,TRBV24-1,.,TGTGCCACCAGTGGGGGGGAAAAATCCTACAATGAGCAGTTCTTC,CATSGGEKSYNEQFF
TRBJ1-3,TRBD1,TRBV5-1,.,TGCGCCAGCAGCTCTGGACAGGGGGCGGTAAGCTCTGGAAACACCATATATTTT,CASSSGQGAVSSGNTIYF
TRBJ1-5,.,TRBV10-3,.,TGTGCCATCAGTGAGACATATCAGCCCCAGCATTTT,CAISETYQPQHF
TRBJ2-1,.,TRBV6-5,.,TGTGCCAGCTCCGTCCGGAGCTCGGCCTACAATGAGCAGTTCTTC,CASSVRSSAYNEQFF
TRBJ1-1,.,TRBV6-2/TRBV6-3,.,TGTGCCAGCAGTTACAGCGGGAGGTGGACTGAAGCTTTCTTT,CASSYSGRWTEAFF
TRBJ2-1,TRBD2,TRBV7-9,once,TGTGCCAGCAGCCTACAACTAGAATTGGCTAGCGGGGTGGATGAGCAGTTCTTC,CASSLQLELASGVDEQFF
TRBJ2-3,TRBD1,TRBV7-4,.,TGTGCCAGCAGCCCAGGGACAGAATTCACAGATACGCAGTATTTT,CASSPGTEFTDTQYF